The 30 T cell receptor beta chains in this list originate from one sample, sequenced in a study of control samples from healthy donors and cancer patients. TCRdb's table, derived via immunoSEQ multiplex PCR, lists solely in-frame clones and lacks some. The repertoire holds roughly 95,000 clones, 80% to 95% seen once, with about 3% in the top ten. The material sequenced was blood. The receptor source for this set is a human donor in good health. The donor label of this sample is uncertain.

The rearrangement links TRBV7-9 to TRBJ2-7; D is uncertain. The V and J ends lost 1 base and 6 bases respectively, with 4 bases between them. Germline CDR1 is SEHNR and CDR2 is FQNEAQ (reference sequence). This CDR3 comprises 11 residues. CDR3 in amino acids: CASSLGPEQYF. The CDR3 DNA reads as TGTGCCAGCAGCTTAGGCCCCGAGCAGTACTTC.

The chain has TRBV5-1 and TRBJ2-2; 7 bases agree with TRBD2. Germline CDR1 reads SGHRS; CDR2 reads YFSETQ. This CDR3 has 14 residues. Germline trimming cut 8 bases from V and 4 bases from J; bases unmatched to any gene: 8. This chain's CDR3 is CASNERGTTGELFF. Written as DNA, the CDR3 is TGCGCCAGTAATGAGCGGGGTACCACCGGGGAGCTGTTTTTT.

The genes are TRBV5-1 and TRBJ2-6; no clear D gene. V was trimmed by 4 bases and J by 8 bases, leaving 7 bases between them. The CDR3 runs to 12 residues. Germline lookup yields CDR1 SGHRS and CDR2 YFSETQ. This chain's CDR3 is CASSAGTNVLTF. The CDR3 DNA is TGCGCCAGCAGCGCCGGAACCAACGTCCTGACTTTC.

The genes are TRBV27 and TRBJ1-2; 8 bases are a match to TRBD1. Germline CDR1 and CDR2: MNHEY and SMNVEV (reference sequence). The CDR3 sequence is 20 residues long. V was clipped by 2 bases and J by 4 bases; unmatched bases: 21. The CDR3 spells CASSLEPPRGPGGFGYGYTF. CDR3 nucleotide sequence: TGTGCCAGCAGTTTAGAACCCCCAAGAGGACCAGGGGGCTTTGGCTATGGCTACACCTTC.

The rearrangement uses TRBV18 and TRBJ2-7; 9 nucleotides match TRBD1. Germline CDR1 is KGHSH and CDR2 is LQKENI. The junction had 9 bases not matched to a gene; V was cut back by 3 bases and J by 6 bases. The CDR3 runs 15 residues. The CDR3 bases are TGTGCCAGCTCACCCCCGGGACAGGGTGGTAGCGAGCAGTACTTC. Its translation: CASSPPGQGGSEQYF.

The CDR3 coding sequence is TGCAGCGTTGGGGCTACTAGCCGCGACACGAAAGGGAATTCACCCCTCCACTTT. The encoded protein is CSVGATSRDTKGNSPLHF. The V and J genes are TRBV29-1 and TRBJ1-6; D uncertain. CDR3 length: 18 residues. V lost 4 bases, J lost 7 bases, and 26 bases lay in between. Germline assignment: CDR1 SQVTM and CDR2 ANQGSEA.

V usage is TRBV7-9 and J usage is TRBJ1-4; possibly TRBD1 for D (6 bases). V was cut by 5 bases and J by 6 bases, with 25 bases left in between. The CDR3 totals 18 residues. Germline CDR1 reads SEHNR; CDR2 reads FQNEAQ (reference sequence). For the CDR3, the DNA is TGTGCCAGCAGCGTCCGGGCAGGGGAAGGAGGGACCTATGAAAAACTGTTTTTT. This sequence encodes CASSVRAGEGGTYEKLFF.

The rearrangement joins TRBV18 to TRBJ1-1; the match to TRBD1 covers 9 bases. The CDR3 is made up of 13 amino acids. Trimming removed 4 bases from V and 5 bases from J; junction bases left unmatched: 2. Germline V gives CDR1 KGHSH, CDR2 LQKENI. DNA for the CDR3: TGTGCCAGCTCACTACAGGGGGCGACTGAAGCTTTCTTT. Translation: CASSLQGATEAFF.

The J gene is TRBJ2-3, the V gene TRBV7-9; 7 nucleotides agree with TRBD1. Germline assignment: CDR1 SEHNR and CDR2 FQNEAQ (reference sequence). The CDR3 length is 14 residues. V trimming: 4 bases; J trimming: 0 bases; junction bases outside the gene matches: 1. The CDR3 DNA reads as TGTGCCAGCAGCTGGGACAGAAGCACAGATACGCAGTATTTT. It specifies CASSWDRSTDTQYF.

The J gene is TRBJ2-2, the V gene TRBV9; 9 positions agree with TRBD1. The CDR3 runs 16 residues. V trimming: 3 bases; J trimming: 0 bases; junction bases outside the gene matches: 3. Germline CDR1 is SGDLS and CDR2 is YYNGEE. CDR3 protein: CASSGRDRANTGELFF. As DNA, the CDR3 is TGTGCCAGCAGCGGTAGGGACAGGGCGAACACCGGGGAGCTGTTTTTT.

The J gene is TRBJ2-7, the V gene TRBV15; D is perhaps TRBD2 (6 bases). V lost 8 bases and J lost 6, with 14 bases in between. Per the germline V gene, CDR1 is LNHNV and CDR2 is YYDKDF (reference sequence). The CDR3 spans 12 residues. The CDR3 nucleotides are TGTGCCACCCAGCCCCCGGGGGTCGAGCAGTACTTC. Encoded protein: CATQPPGVEQYF.

This chain links TRBV5-4 with TRBJ1-2, with a tentative D call TRBD1 (6 bases). The CDR3 totals 13 residues. Germline values: CDR1 SGHNT, CDR2 YYREEE (reference sequence). Trimming cost V 4 bases and J 2 bases, with 9 bases left between them. The CDR3 is CASSPDRNYGYTF. The CDR3, as DNA: TGTGCCAGCAGCCCGGACAGAAACTATGGCTACACCTTC.

CDR3: CASSLDSSSPLHF. The CDR3, as DNA: TGCGCCAGCAGCTTGGACAGTAGTTCACCCCTCCACTTT. This chain joins TRBV5-1 and TRBJ1-6; D is uncertain. CDR1 is SGHRS and CDR2 is YFSETQ in the germline V gene. V lost 0 bases and J 9 bases, leaving 7 bases between the germline ends. This CDR3 region has 13 residues.

In this sample, this clone turned up a few times. The chain carries TRBV7-8 and TRBJ1-5; D remains unclear. V was trimmed by 5 bases and J by 3 bases, leaving 14 bases between them. The CDR3 runs 15 residues. Germline assignment: CDR1 SGHVS and CDR2 FQNEAQ. The CDR3 sequence is CASSPRSSNNQPQHF. CDR3 DNA: TGTGCCAGCAGCCCAAGGTCCAGTAACAATCAGCCCCAGCATTTT.

The CDR3 reads CASSVASYGAFF. Written as DNA, the CDR3 is TGTGCCAGCAGTGTCGCCTCTTATGGGGCTTTCTTT. The rearrangement joins TRBV2 to TRBJ1-1; D not certain. Deletions cut 4 bases from V and 11 bases from J, with 14 bases between. The V gene's germline CDR1 is SNHLY and CDR2 FYNNEI. The CDR3 length is 12 residues.

The CDR3 reads CAWGPQPGELFF. CDR3 DNA: TGTGCCTGGGGACCCCAGCCCGGGGAGCTGTTTTTT. This sequence joins TRBV30 and TRBJ2-2; D not certain. V lost 5 bases, J lost 6 bases, and 10 bases lay in between. The V gene's germline CDR1 is GTSNPN and CDR2 SVGIG (reference sequence). This CDR3 contains 12 residues.

V and J are TRBV9 and TRBJ2-3; TRBD1 might be the D (6 bases). Germline-derived CDR1 and CDR2 are SGDLS and YYNGEE. The germline V and J ends were trimmed by 0 bases and 9 bases, with 17 bases remaining between them. The CDR3 length is 15 residues. CDR3 in amino acids: CASSVEQGGSRTQYF. CDR3 nucleotide sequence: TGTGCCAGCAGCGTAGAACAGGGCGGTAGCAGGACGCAGTATTTT. The whole variable domain, remainder taken from reference TRBV9 and TRBJ2-3, is DSGVTQTPKHLITATGQRVTLRCSPRSGDLSVYWYQQSLDQGLQFLIQYYNGEERAKGNILERFSAQQFPDLHSELNLSSLELGDSALYFCASSVEQGGSRTQYFGPGTRLTVL.

The rearrangement uses TRBV20-1 and TRBJ2-7, with D possibly called TRBD1 or TRBD2 (5 bases each). Germline assignment: CDR1 DFQATT and CDR2 SNEGSKA (reference sequence). CDR3 length: 13 residues. V lost 5 bases and J lost 3, with 14 bases in between. CDR3 coding DNA: TGCAGTGCTGGTGAGGGGCGGATCTACGAGCAGTACTTC. It yields the protein CSAGEGRIYEQYF.

The J gene is TRBJ1-4, the V gene TRBV12-5; D gene unclear. This CDR3 comprises 16 residues. Germline loops: CDR1 LGHNT, CDR2 FRNRAP. V lost 6 bases and J lost 4, with 18 bases in between. CDR3 protein: CASGLDRGRLNEKLFF. Here the CDR3 DNA reads TGTGCTAGTGGGCTTGACCGTGGACGGCTTAATGAAAAACTGTTTTTT. The variable domain in full, completed from reference TRBV12-5 and TRBJ1-4, reads DARVTQTPRHKVTEMGQEVTMRCQPILGHNTVFWYRQTMMQGLELLAYFRNRAPLDDSGMPKDRFSAEMPDATLATLKIQPSEPRDSAVYFCASGLDRGRLNEKLFFGSGTQLSVL.

This clone was seen more than once but under ten times. V gene TRBV7-9 combines with J gene TRBJ2-3, with D unclear. In germline, CDR1 is SEHNR, CDR2 FQNEAQ (reference sequence). CDR3 length equals 15 residues. With 4 bases removed from V and 2 bases from J, the gap between germline ends came to 13 bases. CDR3 bases: TGTGCCAGCAGCTCCCGCGAATCTAACACAGATACGCAGTATTTT. It codes for CASSSRESNTDTQYF.

The J gene is TRBJ2-5, the V gene TRBV7-8, with D tentatively TRBD2 (7 bases). The CDR3 loop spans 15 amino acids. CDR1 and CDR2 from the germline V gene are SGHVS and FQNEAQ. The V end was cut by 1 base, the J end by 5 bases, with 14 bases between. CDR3 DNA: TGTGCCAGCAGCTTAGAGGCGGGGGCCGCTGAGACCCAGTACTTC. Its protein is CASSLEAGAAETQYF.

This sequence joins TRBV5-6 and TRBJ1-1; no reliable D call. With 0 bases removed from V and 4 bases from J, the gap between germline ends came to 10 bases. Germline CDR1 is SGHDT and CDR2 is YYEEEE. The CDR3 covers 14 residues. CDR3 sequence (DNA): TGTGCCAGCAGCTTGGTGTGGGGTAGCACTGAAGCTTTCTTT. Translated: CASSLVWGSTEAFF.

J is TRBJ2-7 and V is TRBV5-1; D remains ambiguous. CDR3 length equals 14 residues. With 4 bases removed from V and 0 bases from J, the gap between germline ends came to 11 bases. CDR1 is SGHRS, CDR2 YFSETQ, per germline. CDR3 protein: CASSLTDPSYEQYF. The CDR3, as DNA: TGCGCCAGCAGCCTAACAGACCCCTCCTACGAGCAGTACTTC.

CDR3 coding DNA: TGCGCCAGCAGCTTAGGACAGGGTAATTCACCCCTCCACTTT. It is translated as CASSLGQGNSPLHF. The V and J genes are TRBV5-1 and TRBJ1-6; 8 bases agree with TRBD1. The germline CDR1 and CDR2 sequences are SGHRS and YFSETQ. V dropped 2 bases and J dropped 6; count of bases not matched to a gene: 1. The CDR3 consists of 14 residues.

The chain couples TRBV5-1 to TRBJ2-6; D possibly corresponds to TRBD2 (5 bases). Germline V gives CDR1 SGHRS, CDR2 YFSETQ. V was shortened by 4 bases and J by 0 bases, with 17 bases between the two germline ends. This CDR3 contains 18 residues. This CDR3 is CASSKDRATSSGANVLTF. The CDR3, as DNA: TGCGCCAGCAGCAAAGACCGGGCCACTAGCTCTGGGGCCAACGTCCTGACTTTC.

The sample holds one count of this clone. The chain is built from TRBV6-5 and TRBJ1-1; no reliable D call. Trimming removed 10 bases from V and 7 bases from J, with 13 bases in between. CDR1 is MNHEY, CDR2 SVGAGI, per germline. This CDR3 region has 11 residues. CDR3 DNA: TGTGCCACCCGGGGTGGCGGTGAAGCTTTCTTT. Encoded protein: CATRGGGEAFF.

The chain employs TRBV4-1 and TRBJ1-5; unclear D gene. The germline CDR1 and CDR2 sequences are MGHRA and YSYEKL. The CDR3 has 15 amino acids. The V end was cut by 5 bases, the J end by 0 bases, with 11 bases between. The CDR3: CASSFGRTSNQPQHF. CDR3 in DNA: TGCGCCAGCAGCTTTGGAAGAACTAGCAATCAGCCCCAGCATTTT.

The genes are TRBV5-4 and TRBJ2-3, with TRBD1 matching 9 bases. Germline-derived CDR1 and CDR2 are SGHNT and YYREEE (reference sequence). The CDR3 is made up of 16 amino acids. V lost 4 bases, J lost 2 bases, and 8 bases stayed unmatched. The CDR3 region has the DNA TGTGCCAGCAGCCTCCGGGGGACAGGGCTCACAGATACGCAGTATTTT. It specifies CASSLRGTGLTDTQYF. The whole variable domain, remainder taken from reference TRBV5-4 and TRBJ2-3, is ETGVTQSPTHLIKTRGQQVTLRCSSQSGHNTVSWYQQALGQGPQFIFQYYREEENGRGNFPPRFSGLQFPNYSSELNVNALELDDSALYLCASSLRGTGLTDTQYFGPGTRLTVL.

Written as DNA, the CDR3 is TGCGCCAGCAGTCAATTGGCCGTTCCTGGGGCCAACGTCCTGACTTTC. Translation gives CASSQLAVPGANVLTF. The chain combines TRBV23-1 with TRBJ2-6; D unclear. TRBV23-1 is an ORF; its function is uncertain. The V end lost 1 base, the J end lost 2 bases, and 9 bases lay between the germline ends. This CDR3 has 16 amino acids.

V usage is TRBV7-2 and J usage is TRBJ2-5; 10 bases are a match to TRBD1. The CDR3 sequence is 16 residues long. Trimming took 3 bases from V and 4 from J; bases not matched to a gene: 8. The germline V gene has CDR1 SGHTA and CDR2 FQGNSA. The CDR3: CASSFQTGQGSETQYF. DNA of the CDR3: TGTGCCAGCAGCTTTCAAACGGGACAGGGGTCAGAGACCCAGTACTTC.